This TCR beta chain was documented in a study of CD8+ T cells in alopecia areata (dated by TCRdb to the late 2010s). Regarding the complete study: The treated patients took part in an open-label pilot trial in which moderate-to-severe alopecia areata was treated with oral tofacitinib at 5 to 10 mg twice daily. Patients stayed on tofacitinib for 6 to 18 months and then had 6 months of follow-up off drug so that delayed response and recurrence could be assessed. In both human patients and the C3H/HeJ mouse model, the study applied high-throughput TCRbeta sequencing to look at T cell clonal expansion in alopecia areata. On the human side, TCRbeta sequencing was run on scalp tissue and on sorted CD4+ and CD8+ peripheral blood T cells from healthy controls and from alopecia areata patients with either patchy or totalis/universalis disease. Tofacitinib-treated patients had biopsies at baseline and at 4 and 24 weeks of treatment, with a later scalp biopsy in several patients. Scalp clonality was compared among normal scalp (n=4), patchy alopecia areata scalp (n=8), and alopecia totalis/universalis scalp (n=8). RNA was obtained with the PAXgene miRNA kit for fixed scalp, the miRNeasy kit for PBMCs, and the RNeasy kit for mouse skin. TCRbeta CDR3 regions were amplified by immunoSEQ multiplex PCR using 35 Vbeta forward and 13 Jbeta reverse primers. General study outcomes and caveats: Shared TCR sequences between patients were less evident than in mice, which may be partly attributable to HLA diversity in the patient population. Compared with normal scalp, lesional scalp had higher clonality and more expanded CD8+ clones, particularly in alopecia totalis/universalis, a pattern that suggests antigenic drive. Unlike mouse skin, which is dominated by gammadelta T cells, normal human skin has resident alphabeta T cells that are also sequenced, and this complicates analysis of the scalp TCR repertoire.

The time point label, read with the paper, signifies: baseline before oral tofacitinib. Lesional scalp punch biopsies and peripheral blood were collected from alopecia areata patients. After PBMCs were isolated by density centrifugation and stained for CD3, CD4 and CD8, a FACSAria was used to sort CD4+ and CD8+ T cells. Concerning this clone itself: Its antigen is still unknown. No much larger clonotype is one base removed from it; base qualities were not supplied.

Library generation was performed with the immunoSEQ multiplex PCR assay. For TCR sequencing, RNA was extracted from every sample and reverse transcribed into cDNA to serve as template. First-strand cDNA was synthesized using SuperScript III with a 2:1 mix of oligo-dT and random hexamers. A synthetic immune receptor repertoire was used to gauge amplification bias, and whatever bias remained was removed computationally. The study's own analysis went as follows. Raw reads were preprocessed to remove errors, and CDR3 was defined according to IMGT conventions as the region from the conserved cysteine to phenylalanine. Clonality was calculated as 1 minus Shannon entropy normalized by log2 of the number of productive unique TCRs. Whether scalp clones were CD4 or CD8 was inferred by matching scalp TCRbeta sequences against CD4 and CD8 repertoires sorted from blood. The source is immuneACCESS, and TCRdb retained only in-frame sequences with V and J called. Part of the clones is not carried over; for the studies checked, unresolved V genes explain less than half of this, and the remainder is unexplained. The V and J calls and the clone size are those of that table, but D and trimming were determined from the DNA. The sample includes hundreds of thousands of clones, with under 70% observed a single time. The ten most abundant clones make up more than 0.95% of the sample.

There are 12 amino acids in the CDR3, from cysteine to phenylalanine inclusive. The kept DNA is CDR3 alone, 36 bases in frame from the first base. The germline V gene sets CDR1 to SGHNT and CDR2 to YENEEA. A distance of 12 bases separates the germline ends of V and J, which lose 5 bases and 8 bases respectively. The sample in question was CD4+ T cells sorted from blood, obtained at week 0. The chain employs TRBV11-3 and TRBJ1-1; D gene: possibly TRBD1, on 5 matching bases. The clonotype was recovered from a human donor with alopecia areata. The CDR3 reads as follows: CASSLGTGEAFF. The bases are TGTGCCAGCAGCCTCGGGACGGGGGAAGCTTTCTTT. With the rest looked up from the reference TRBV11-3 and TRBJ1-1 genes rather than sequenced, the full variable domain is EAGVVQSPRYKIIEKKQPVAFWCNPISGHNTLYWYLQNLGQGPELLIRYENEEAVDDSQLPKDRFSAERLKGVDSTLKIQPAELGDSAVYLCASSLGTGEAFFGQGTRLTVV.